The rows below give T cell receptor beta chains drawn from one sample of a study of cytomegalovirus exposure and HLA in healthy donors. The data were produced by immunoSEQ multiplex PCR, yet TCRdb's version contains in-frame clones alone and is incomplete. Of a few hundred thousand clones listed, roughly 80% are singletons. Sequenced input: PBMCs. The receptors here all came from a girl aged 2 to 10 in good health and CMV-seronegative. Each CDR3 is given with its conserved first and last residue. Fields, in order: V gene, clone size, D gene, J gene, CDR3 protein, CDR3 DNA. A D gene is named only where the DNA matches it firmly. Some rows have no size entry. The others give once, few or many, or a class for an expanded clone.

TRBV6-4	-	-	TRBJ2-3	CASSGGATPGDTQYF	TGTGCCAGCAGTGGTGGAGCGACCCCGGGAGATACGCAGTATTTT
TRBV2	-	TRBD1	TRBJ1-4	CASKPGTDIATNEKLFF	TGTGCCAGCAAGCCTGGGACAGATATTGCAACTAATGAAAAACTGTTTTTT
TRBV6-4	-	-	TRBJ2-1	CASSDSGQHNEQFF	TGTGCCAGCAGTGACTCGGGCCAACACAATGAGCAGTTCTTC
TRBV5-1	medium-sized	-	TRBJ2-7	CASSLEGGGVYEQYF	TGCGCCAGCAGCTTGGAAGGAGGAGGGGTCTACGAGCAGTACTTC
TRBV5-1	-	TRBD2	TRBJ2-7	CASSSPAGGPYEQYF	TGCGCCAGCAGCTCCCCAGCGGGGGGCCCTTACGAGCAGTACTTC
TRBV5-1	-	TRBD2	TRBJ2-7	CASSLGLAGDEQYF	TGCGCCAGCAGCCTGGGACTAGCGGGAGACGAGCAGTACTTC
TRBV7-7	-	TRBD2	TRBJ2-5	CASSRTSAQETQYF	TGTGCCAGCAGCCGGACTAGCGCCCAAGAGACCCAGTACTTC
TRBV7-9	-	-	TRBJ2-2	CASSILGGNTGELFF	TGTGCCAGCAGTATTCTGGGAGGGAACACCGGGGAGCTGTTTTTT
TRBV5-6	-	-	TRBJ2-1	CASSASGTLSYNEQFF	TGTGCCAGCAGCGCGTCCGGGACTCTCTCCTACAATGAGCAGTTCTTC
TRBV5-1	-	-	TRBJ2-2	CASSLVASATGELFF	TGCGCCAGCAGCTTGGTTGCGAGTGCCACCGGGGAGCTGTTTTTT
TRBV29-1	few	TRBD2	TRBJ2-1	CSAVGLGGNNEQFF	TGCAGCGCGGTCGGACTAGGAGGGAACAATGAGCAGTTCTTC
TRBV10-2	-	-	TRBJ1-4	CASSVGQGAFFFRFF	-
TRBV6-1	-	-	TRBJ2-7	CASSEGRFLRDEQYF	TGTGCCAGCAGTGAAGGGAGGTTCCTACGGGACGAGCAGTACTTC
TRBV6-1	-	-	TRBJ1-1	CASKQDGGTEAFF	TGTGCCAGCAAGCAGGACGGAGGCACTGAAGCTTTCTTT
TRBV9	-	-	TRBJ2-3	CASSVEEPYTDTQYF	TGTGCCAGCAGCGTAGAGGAGCCCTACACAGATACGCAGTATTTT
TRBV10-3	-	TRBD1	TRBJ2-2	CAISDRDSTNTGELFF	TGTGCCATCAGTGACCGGGACAGCACGAACACCGGGGAGCTGTTTTTT